What follows are 18 T cell receptor beta chains derived from one specimen sequenced in a study of shared T cell receptors in the human thymus (dated by TCRdb to about 2021). The library was obtained by the immunoSEQ multiplex PCR assay. The table was pulled from immuneACCESS by TCRdb, which kept in-frame rearrangements only. Such tables lose some clones; where checked, under half of the loss comes from unresolved V genes, and the rest has no known cause. The sample table shows tens of thousands of clones, and nearly 95% are seen once. Less than 0.04% of the sample is held by the ten biggest clonotypes. Sequencing was carried out using thymocytes. The receptors come from a human donor.

The V call is TRBV10-1, the J call TRBJ1-2, with D unresolved. CDR3 length: 13 amino acids. The ends were cut back, 0 bases at V and 8 bases at J, with 10 bases in the middle. Germline V gene lookup returns CDR1 WNHNN and CDR2 SYGVQD (reference sequence). The DNA for the CDR3 is TGCGCCAGCAGTGAGTCAGCGCTTTGGGGCTACACCTTC. As protein: CASSESALWGYTF.

The rearrangement links TRBV28 to TRBJ2-3; D gene uncertain. The CDR3 is made up of 16 amino acids. Germline V lookup: CDR1 MDHEN, CDR2 SYDVKM. Trimming took 6 bases from V and 6 from J, leaving 22 bases between them. CDR3 residues: CASRTRRVMLLDTQYF. In DNA form, the CDR3 reads TGTGCCAGCAGAACCCGAAGGGTCATGTTATTGGATACGCAGTATTTT.

The chain uses TRBV29-1 and TRBJ1-6; D uncertain. The germline CDR1 and CDR2 sequences are SQVTM and ANQGSEA. The CDR3 spans 14 residues. CDR3 loop: CKSRAGTGNSPLHF. In DNA, the CDR3 is TGCAAAAGCCGGGCGGGTACCGGTAATTCACCCCTCCACTTT.

The rearrangement uses TRBV5-1 and TRBJ2-7; TRBD1 matches at 8 bases. Germline-derived CDR1 and CDR2 are SGHRS and YFSETQ. The CDR3 loop spans 17 amino acids. The ends lost 3 bases at V and 1 base at J; junction bases unmatched: 12. The CDR3 protein is CASSYHAGTGSSYEQYF. DNA of the CDR3: TGCGCCAGCAGCTACCATGCCGGGACAGGTTCTTCCTACGAGCAGTACTTC.

The CDR3 loop reads CASSPRPSAYTDTQYF. CDR3 in DNA: TGTGCCAGCAGCCCCCGGCCTAGCGCGTACACAGATACGCAGTATTTT. The chain recombines TRBV9 with TRBJ2-3; tentative D call: TRBD2 (6 bases). Per germline, CDR1 SGDLS and CDR2 YYNGEE. This CDR3 region has 16 residues. The V end was cut by 4 bases, the J end by 2 bases, with 17 bases between.

The chain recombines TRBV25-1 with TRBJ1-4, with unresolved D. The CDR3 spans 15 residues. The V and J ends lost 2 bases and 0 bases respectively, with 7 bases between them. Germline V lookup: CDR1 MGHDK, CDR2 SYGVNS. The CDR3 loop is CASSERTTTNEKLFF. In nucleotides, the CDR3 is TGTGCCAGCAGTGAACGAACCACAACTAATGAAAAACTGTTTTTT. Looking up the rest from reference TRBV25-1 and TRBJ1-4 gives the full variable domain: EADIYQTPRYLVIGTGKKITLECSQTMGHDKMYWYQQDPGMELHLIHYSYGVNSTEKGDLSSESTVSRIRTEHFPLTLESARPSHTSQYLCASSERTTTNEKLFFGSGTQLSVL.

The J gene is TRBJ1-5, the V gene TRBV5-5, with D unclear. The V gene's germline CDR1 is SGHKS and CDR2 YYEKEE (reference sequence). The CDR3 totals 13 residues. V shed 4 bases and J shed 4 bases, with 9 bases lying between them. CDR3 in DNA: TGTGCCAGCAGCATCCAGCTAAATCAGCCCCAGCATTTT. It yields the protein CASSIQLNQPQHF.

The chain links TRBV9 to TRBJ2-3; D is tentatively TRBD1 or TRBD2 (5 bases each). Per germline, CDR1 SGDLS and CDR2 YYNGEE. The length of the CDR3 is 14 residues. Trimming stripped 3 bases from V and 1 base from J, with 9 bases between. Here the CDR3 reads CASSDLGGTDTQYF. CDR3 nucleotides: TGTGCCAGCAGCGATTTGGGGGGCACAGATACGCAGTATTTT.

J is TRBJ2-7 and V is TRBV10-3, with a possible D match to TRBD2 (6 bases). Germline V gives CDR1 ENHRY, CDR2 SYGVKD. This CDR3 has 14 residues. Trimming cost V 2 bases and J 4 bases, with 12 bases left between them. The CDR3 here is CAISEGGELYEQYF. The CDR3 coding sequence is TGTGCCATCAGTGAGGGCGGGGAACTTTACGAGCAGTACTTC.

The J gene is TRBJ1-1, the V gene TRBV4-3, with 8 nucleotides matching TRBD1. Trimming at V came to 0 bases and at J to 1 base, leaving 7 bases not matched to a gene. The CDR3 consists of 17 residues. The germline gives CDR1 LGHNA, CDR2 YSLEER. CDR3 in DNA: TGCGCCAGCAGCCAAGATCCGGGGGACAGGCGGAACACTGAAGCTTTCTTT. This encodes CASSQDPGDRRNTEAFF.

This chain joins TRBV19 and TRBJ1-2; 7 bases align to TRBD1. Germline V gives CDR1 LNHDA, CDR2 SQIVND (reference sequence). This CDR3 is 16 amino acids long. Trimming took 5 bases from V and 5 from J; bases not matched to a gene: 14. DNA for the CDR3: TGTGCCAGTAGTCTTACCTGGACAGGCCCGGGTTATGGCTACACCTTC. Residues: CASSLTWTGPGYGYTF. The full variable domain, with the rest looked up from reference TRBV19 and TRBJ1-2, is DGGITQSPKYLFRKEGQNVTLSCEQNLNHDAMYWYRQDPGQGLRLIYYSQIVNDFQKGDIAEGYSVSREKKESFPLTVTSAQKNPTAFYLCASSLTWTGPGYGYTFGSGTRLTVV.

This clone was counted once. The J gene is TRBJ1-5, the V gene TRBV21-1. TRBV21-1 is deemed a pseudogene. The CDR3 runs 18 residues. The CDR3 DNA follows: TGTGCCAGCAGCCCCGCAAAGGTTCCCATTCCTAGCAATCAGCCCCAGCATTTT. This sequence encodes CASSPAKVPIPSNQPQHF.

The rearrangement links TRBV28 to TRBJ1-2; D ambiguous. The CDR3 spans 14 residues. V was trimmed by 2 bases and J by 5 bases, leaving 12 bases between them. Germline-derived CDR1 and CDR2 are MDHEN and SYDVKM. The CDR3 is CASSLGGHWYGYTF. The CDR3 DNA reads TGTGCCAGCAGTTTAGGAGGGCATTGGTATGGCTACACCTTC.

The sample holds one count of this clone. The V call is TRBV7-8, the J call TRBJ1-3; the D is unclear. This CDR3 has 12 residues. V dropped 5 bases and J dropped 4 bases, with 6 bases sitting between them. Germline-derived CDR1 and CDR2 are SGHVS and FQNEAQ. The CDR3 DNA reads TGTGCCAGCAGCAGATTCGGAAACACCATATATTTT. Translating gives CASSRFGNTIYF.

The V call is TRBV27, the J call TRBJ1-6, with TRBD1 as a possible D gene (5 bases). The CDR3 spans 20 residues. Germline values: CDR1 MNHEY, CDR2 SMNVEV (reference sequence). V was clipped by 7 bases and J by 2 bases, with 27 bases between them. CDR3 region: CASTKGSQAGYQTYNSPLHF. The CDR3 coding sequence is TGTGCCAGCACGAAGGGGTCCCAGGCAGGGTACCAGACCTATAATTCACCCCTCCACTTT.

This clone was detected only a few times. CDR3 coding DNA: TGTGCCAGCAGTTACTCGAAAAGTGGCTACACCTTC. Protein: CASSYSKSGYTF. The chain couples TRBV6-6 to TRBJ1-2; no clear D gene. The CDR3 consists of 12 residues. Germline V CDR1 and CDR2: MNHNY, SVGAGI (reference sequence). V was cut by 0 bases and J by 7 bases, with 6 bases left in between.

V is TRBV27 and J is TRBJ2-7, with D possibly matching TRBD1 (6 bases). The CDR3 has 14 residues. Germline values: CDR1 MNHEY, CDR2 SMNVEV (reference sequence). V gave up 6 bases and J gave up 3 bases, with 15 bases separating them. The CDR3 loop is CASRKRDTIYEQYF. CDR3 sequence (DNA): TGTGCCAGCAGAAAACGGGACACGATCTACGAGCAGTACTTC.

The CDR3 sequence is CASSQDIRGSYEQYF. CDR3 in DNA: TGCGCCAGCAGCCAAGATATTAGGGGGTCGTACGAGCAGTACTTC. V usage is TRBV4-3 and J usage is TRBJ2-7; possible D gene TRBD1, 6 bases. CDR3 length: 15 amino acids. From germline, CDR1 is LGHNA and CDR2 YSLEER. V lost 0 bases, J lost 4 bases, and 13 bases lay in between.